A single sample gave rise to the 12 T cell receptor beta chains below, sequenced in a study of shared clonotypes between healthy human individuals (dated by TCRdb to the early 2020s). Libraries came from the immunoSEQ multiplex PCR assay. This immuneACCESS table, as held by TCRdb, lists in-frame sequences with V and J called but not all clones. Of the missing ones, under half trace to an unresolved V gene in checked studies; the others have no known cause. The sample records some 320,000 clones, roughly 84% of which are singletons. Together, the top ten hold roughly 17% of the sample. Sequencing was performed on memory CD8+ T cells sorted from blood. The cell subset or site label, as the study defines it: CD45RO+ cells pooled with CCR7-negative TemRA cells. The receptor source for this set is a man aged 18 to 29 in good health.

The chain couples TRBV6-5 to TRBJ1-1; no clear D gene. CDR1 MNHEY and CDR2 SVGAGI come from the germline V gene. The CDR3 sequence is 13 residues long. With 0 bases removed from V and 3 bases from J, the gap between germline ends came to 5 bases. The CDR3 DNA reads TGTGCCAGCAGTTACTCGACTTACACTGAAGCTTTCTTT. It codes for CASSYSTYTEAFF.

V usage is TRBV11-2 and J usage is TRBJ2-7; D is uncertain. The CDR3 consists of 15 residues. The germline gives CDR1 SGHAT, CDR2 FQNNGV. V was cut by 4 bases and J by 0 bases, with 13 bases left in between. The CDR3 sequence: CASSSVRSISYEQYF. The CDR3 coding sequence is TGTGCCAGCAGCTCGGTCCGGTCAATCTCCTACGAGCAGTACTTC.

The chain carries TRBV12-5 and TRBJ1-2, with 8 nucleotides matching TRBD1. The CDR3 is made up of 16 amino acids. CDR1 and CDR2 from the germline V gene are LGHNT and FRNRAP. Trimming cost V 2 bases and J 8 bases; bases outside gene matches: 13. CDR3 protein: CASGLSRTGPYRGYTF. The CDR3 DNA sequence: TGTGCTAGTGGTTTGTCAAGGACAGGGCCGTATCGGGGCTACACCTTC.

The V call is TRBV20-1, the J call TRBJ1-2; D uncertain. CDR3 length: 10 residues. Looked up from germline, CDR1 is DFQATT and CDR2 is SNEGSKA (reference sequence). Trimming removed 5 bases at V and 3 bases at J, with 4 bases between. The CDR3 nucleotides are TGCAGTGCTGGGGACTATGGCTACACCTTC. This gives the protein CSAGDYGYTF.

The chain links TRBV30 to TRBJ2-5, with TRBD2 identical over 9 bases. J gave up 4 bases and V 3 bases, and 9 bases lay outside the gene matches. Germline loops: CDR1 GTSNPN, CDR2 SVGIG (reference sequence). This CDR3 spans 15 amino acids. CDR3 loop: CAWRNLAGRPETQYF. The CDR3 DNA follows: TGTGCCTGGAGGAATCTAGCGGGGAGACCAGAGACCCAGTACTTC.

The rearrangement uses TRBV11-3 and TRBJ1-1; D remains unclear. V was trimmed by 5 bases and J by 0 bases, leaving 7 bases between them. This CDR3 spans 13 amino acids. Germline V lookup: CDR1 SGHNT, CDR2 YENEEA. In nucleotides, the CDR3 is TGTGCCAGCAGCCGGGTATTGAACACTGAAGCTTTCTTT. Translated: CASSRVLNTEAFF.

This CDR3 reads CASSLFSLAGAYEQYF. CDR3 coding DNA: TGTGCCAGCAGTTTATTCTCCCTGGCGGGAGCCTACGAGCAGTACTTC. The V gene is TRBV27, the J gene TRBJ2-7, with TRBD2 matching over 7 bases. CDR1 is MNHEY and CDR2 is SMNVEV in the germline V gene (reference sequence). With V trimmed by 1 base and J by 2 bases, 8 bases remained unmatched. This CDR3 contains 16 residues.

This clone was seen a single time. CDR3: CSAKDNLEQYF. For the CDR3, the DNA is TGCAGCGCAAAGGACAACCTCGAGCAGTACTTC. V is TRBV29-1 and J is TRBJ2-7; a weak D match, TRBD1 (5 bases). This CDR3 is 11 amino acids long. Trimming shortened V by 7 bases and J by 6 bases, and 13 bases separated the two germline ends. CDR1 and CDR2 from the germline V gene are SQVTM and ANQGSEA.

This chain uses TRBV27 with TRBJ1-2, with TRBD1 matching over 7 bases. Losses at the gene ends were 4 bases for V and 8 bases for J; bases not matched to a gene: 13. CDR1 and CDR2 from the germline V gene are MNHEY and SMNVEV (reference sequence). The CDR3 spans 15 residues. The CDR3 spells CASSSNFGDSRGYTF. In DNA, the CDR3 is TGTGCCAGCAGTTCCAATTTCGGGGACAGTCGGGGCTACACCTTC.

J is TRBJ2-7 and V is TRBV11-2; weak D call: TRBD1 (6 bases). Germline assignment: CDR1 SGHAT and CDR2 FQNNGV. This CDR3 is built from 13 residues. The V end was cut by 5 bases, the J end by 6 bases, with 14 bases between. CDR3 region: CASSAGVRTEQYF. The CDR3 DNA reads TGTGCCAGCAGCGCAGGGGTAAGAACCGAGCAGTACTTC. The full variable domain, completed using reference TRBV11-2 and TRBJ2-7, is EAGVAQSPRYKIIEKRQSVAFWCNPISGHATLYWYQQILGQGPKLLIQFQNNGVVDDSQLPKDRFSAERLKGVDSTLKIQPAKLEDSAVYLCASSAGVRTEQYFGPGTRLTVT.

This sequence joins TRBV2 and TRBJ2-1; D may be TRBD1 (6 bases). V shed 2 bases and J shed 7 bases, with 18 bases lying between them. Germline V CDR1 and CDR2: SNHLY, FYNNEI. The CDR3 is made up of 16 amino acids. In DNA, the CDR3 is TGTGCCAGCAGTGAAAGACCAGGGGCTTGGGAAAATGAGCAGTTCTTC. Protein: CASSERPGAWENEQFF. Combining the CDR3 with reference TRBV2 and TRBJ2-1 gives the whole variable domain EPEVTQTPSHQVTQMGQEVILRCVPISNHLYFYWYRQILGQKVEFLVSFYNNEISEKSEIFDDQFSVERPDGSNFTLKIRSTKLEDSAMYFCASSERPGAWENEQFFGPGTRLTVL.

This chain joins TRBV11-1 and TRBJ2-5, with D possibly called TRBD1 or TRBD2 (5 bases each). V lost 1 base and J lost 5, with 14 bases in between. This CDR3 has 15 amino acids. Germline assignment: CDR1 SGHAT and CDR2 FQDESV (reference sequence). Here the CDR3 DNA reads TGTGCCAGCAGCTTAGTGAGGGGTAGCCACGAGACCCAGTACTTC. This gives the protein CASSLVRGSHETQYF.